These T cell receptor beta chains were read from a single sample in a study of OX40 agonist ivuxolimab in advanced cancers. This table comes from immunoSEQ multiplex PCR, and its TCRdb copy is limited to in-frame clones, with some not included. The table includes about 41,000 clones, around four fifths detected once. The input for sequencing was CD4+ or CD8+ T cells sorted from blood, taken in a trial of the OX40 agonist ivuxolimab. The receptor source for this set is an adult with an advanced solid tumor such as melanoma, head and neck, liver or kidney cancer. Both conserved end residues are part of each CDR3. The order of the fields is D gene, J gene, V gene, clone size, CDR3 DNA, CDR3 protein. The D gene is left open where the match is weak. The listing skips clone size in some rows; elsewhere it reads once, few, many or a size class.

- | TRBJ2-7 | TRBV11-2 | - | TGTGCCAGCAGCTCGACCGGGTCCGTCTCCTACGAGCAGTACTTC | CASSSTGSVSYEQYF
- | TRBJ2-4 | TRBV5-4 | - | TGTGCCAGCGGGGATAGTAATCTAGCCAAAAACATTCAGTACTTC | CASGDSNLAKNIQYF
- | TRBJ2-2 | TRBV28 | few | TGTGCCAGCAGGTTCCCCCGGGGGGCGGTAACCGGGGAGCTGTTTTTT | CASRFPRGAVTGELFF
- | TRBJ2-1 | TRBV11-1 | - | TGTGCCAGCAGCTTAGTTGGTTATGAGCAGTTCTTC | CASSLVGYEQFF
- | TRBJ2-5 | TRBV5-4 | - | TGTGCCAGCAGCTTTAGTGGCGCAGAGGGAGAGACCCAGTACTTC | CASSFSGAEGETQYF
TRBD1 | TRBJ1-4 | TRBV5-8 | once | TGTGCCAGCAGCTTAGGAGACAGGGCTAATGAAAAACTGTTTTTT | CASSLGDRANEKLFF
- | TRBJ1-1 | TRBV9 | - | TGTGCCAGCAGCGTAGACGGCACGTACACTGAAGCTTTCTTT | CASSVDGTYTEAFF
- | TRBJ2-1 | TRBV2 | - | TGTGCCAGCCGGGGACGGCTCTCCTACAATGAGCAGTTCTTC | CASRGRLSYNEQFF
TRBD2 | TRBJ2-7 | TRBV7-3 | - | TGTGCCAGCAGCGTACTAGCGGGAGCTCGAAACGAGCAGTACTTC | CASSVLAGARNEQYF
TRBD1 | TRBJ2-7 | TRBV19 | - | TGTGCCACCATACCCGGGACAGGGGGCAATTACGAGCAGTACTTC | CATIPGTGGNYEQYF
- | TRBJ2-7 | TRBV2 | - | TGTGCCAGCCGTGAAACCTACGAGCAGTACTTC | CASRETYEQYF
- | TRBJ1-2 | TRBV5-6 | - | TGTGCCAGCAGCTTGGTGGGAGGGACGGGCGGCTACACCTTC | CASSLVGGTGGYTF
- | TRBJ1-5 | TRBV5-1 | few | TGCGCCAGCAGCCCCGACGGTAGCAATCAGCCCCAGCATTTT | CASSPDGSNQPQHF
- | TRBJ1-1 | TRBV7-2 | - | TGTGCCAGCAGCTTCACGGACGGAACTGAAGCTTTCTTT | CASSFTDGTEAFF
- | TRBJ2-5 | TRBV10-2 | - | TGCGCCAGCAGTGAGTCGGGGGTGTCAGAGACCCAGTACTTC | CASSESGVSETQYF
- | TRBJ1-2 | TRBV11-2 | - | TGTGCCAGCAGCTTAGATCCCACACCCAACTATGGCTACACCTTC | CASSLDPTPNYGYTF
TRBD2 | TRBJ2-5 | TRBV5-1 | - | TGCGCCAGCAGCACCTCGGGAGGTCGGGAGACCCAGTACTTC | CASSTSGGRETQYF
- | TRBJ2-3 | TRBV19 | - | TGTGCCAGTAGTATAGGCGACAGAGATACGCAGTATTTT | CASSIGDRDTQYF
- | TRBJ2-3 | TRBV5-4 | - | TGTGCCAGCACACTAGCTGGCACAGATACGCAGTATTTT | CASTLAGTDTQYF
TRBD1 | TRBJ2-1 | TRBV5-1 | - | TGCGCCAGCAGCGGGACAGGGGGCGCCGATGAGCAGTTCTTC | CASSGTGGADEQFF
- | TRBJ1-6 | TRBV5-6 | - | TGTGCCAGCAGCCCCCCTCTAAGGACGCAGCCTGGGGGGCCACCCCTCCACTTT | CASSPPLRTQPGGPPLHF
TRBD2 | TRBJ2-5 | TRBV11-2 | - | TGTGCCAGCAGCTTAGCCCTAGCGGGGGGAGAGACCCAGTACTTC | CASSLALAGGETQYF
- | TRBJ1-3 | TRBV11-2 | once | TGTGCCAGCAGCTTAGGTGTATCTGGAAACACCATATATTTT | CASSLGVSGNTIYF
TRBD1 | TRBJ2-6 | TRBV28 | - | TGTGCCAGCAGTTTGAGGGACAGCTCTGGGGCCAACGTCCTGACTTTC | CASSLRDSSGANVLTF
- | TRBJ1-1 | TRBV30 | - | TGTGCTGAACAGGGTTTTTCTGAAGCTTTCTTT | CAEQGFSEAFF
- | TRBJ1-4 | TRBV4-2 | - | TGTGCCAGCAGCCAAGAGGGGGGAGGATCGGGTGAAAAACTGTTTTTT | CASSQEGGGSGEKLFF
- | TRBJ2-5 | TRBV19 | - | TGTGCCACCTCTGACTGGGTGGGGGAGACCCAGTACTTC | CATSDWVGETQYF
TRBD1 | TRBJ1-1 | TRBV18 | - | TGTGCCAGCTCTCAGGGACAGGGGAACACTGAAGCTTTCTTT | CASSQGQGNTEAFF
- | TRBJ1-6 | TRBV6-1 | - | TGTGCCAGCAGTACCTACAGGGACCGATCACCCCTCCACTTT | CASSTYRDRSPLHF
- | TRBJ1-4 | TRBV21-1 | - | TGTGCCAGCGGATGCACGCGCGCTAATGAAAAACTGTTTTTT | CASGCTRANEKLFF
- | TRBJ2-2 | TRBV4-2 | - | TGTGCCAGCAGCCAAGTAACTAACACCGGGGAGCTGTTTTTT | CASSQVTNTGELFF
- | TRBJ2-7 | TRBV10-1 | few | TGCGCCAGCAGAATGCTCCACGAGCAGTACTTC | CASRMLHEQYF
- | TRBJ2-5 | TRBV11-2 | - | TGTGCCAGCAGCTTAGACACAGGGCAGACCCAGTACTTC | CASSLDTGQTQYF
- | TRBJ2-5 | TRBV7-3 | - | TGTGCCAGCAGCTTAACTGTTCTTGAGACCCAGTACTTC | CASSLTVLETQYF
TRBD1 | TRBJ1-2 | TRBV6-5 | - | TGTGCCAGCAGTTACCGGACAGGGCGCGGCTACACCTTC | CASSYRTGRGYTF
TRBD1 | TRBJ1-1 | TRBV2 | - | TGTGCCAGCAGTGCAGGGGGCGCGAACACTGAAGCTTTCTTT | CASSAGGANTEAFF
- | TRBJ2-5 | TRBV9 | - | TGTGCCAGCAGCCCCCGACAGGTAAAAGAGACCCAGTACTTC | CASSPRQVKETQYF
- | TRBJ1-4 | TRBV6-5 | - | TGTGCCAGCCGACAAGGGCCTGGTGAAAAACTGTTTTTT | CASRQGPGEKLFF
- | TRBJ2-5 | TRBV11-2 | - | TGTGCCAGCAGCTTATCGATGCTAGCAGAGACCCAGTACTTC | CASSLSMLAETQYF
TRBD2 | TRBJ2-3 | TRBV6-5 | - | TGTGCCAGCAGTTCTAGCGGGAGTGCAGATACGCAGTATTTT | CASSSSGSADTQYF
- | TRBJ1-6 | TRBV23-1 | once | TGCGCCAGCAGTCAATCAGGGGGTTCCTATAATTCACCCCTCCACTTT | CASSQSGGSYNSPLHF
TRBD2 | TRBJ2-3 | TRBV10-2 | - | TGCGCCAGCAGCGGACTAGCGGGATTGACAGATACGCAGTATTTT | CASSGLAGLTDTQYF
- | TRBJ1-2 | TRBV19 | - | TGTGCCAGTAGTTCTTGGGGAAAAAAGGTCTACACCTTC | CASSSWGKKVYTF
- | TRBJ2-5 | TRBV7-8 | - | TGTGCCAGCAGCACCCTCCGGGACCGCATTAGGACCCAGTACTTC | CASSTLRDRIRTQYF
TRBD1 | TRBJ2-5 | TRBV6-1 | - | TGTGCCAGCACTCAGTCTGGGACAGGCGGCGGGACCCAGTACTTC | CASTQSGTGGGTQYF
TRBD2 | TRBJ2-3 | TRBV6-1 | - | TGTGCCAGCAGTATTGCGGGAGGGCCTCTCGATACGCAGTATTTT | CASSIAGGPLDTQYF
- | TRBJ2-3 | TRBV6-6 | - | TGTGCCAGCAGTTACGGCCGGACAGATACGCAGTATTTT | CASSYGRTDTQYF
TRBD2 | TRBJ2-7 | TRBV5-1 | - | TGCGCCAGCAGCAGTCTAGCGGGAGGGTCCTACGAGCAGTACTTC | CASSSLAGGSYEQYF
TRBD1 | TRBJ1-1 | TRBV2 | - | TGTGCCAGCGGGGGACAGCCCAACACTGAAGCTTTCTTT | CASGGQPNTEAFF
- | TRBJ2-1 | TRBV30 | - | TGTGCCTGGAGTGTCGCGGGTTTTGAGCAGTTCTTC | CAWSVAGFEQFF
- | TRBJ2-1 | TRBV30 | once | TGTGCCTGGAGTGTCAGGGCGTACACGAGCTCCTACAATGAGCAGTTCTTC | CAWSVRAYTSSYNEQFF
- | TRBJ2-1 | TRBV6-5 | - | TGTGCCAGCAGTCCGGGACCATACAATGAGCAGTTCTTC | CASSPGPYNEQFF
TRBD2 | TRBJ2-2 | TRBV6-1 | - | TGTGCCAGCAGTGAACCAGCGGGAGGGTCGGACGGGGAGCTGTTTTTT | CASSEPAGGSDGELFF
TRBD1 | TRBJ1-1 | TRBV4-2 | few | TGTGCCAGCAGCCAAGATGGGGACAGGGGGAACACTGAAGCTTTCTTT | CASSQDGDRGNTEAFF
TRBD2 | TRBJ2-7 | TRBV5-1 | - | TGCGCCAGCAGCTTAGCCCCCGGGACTACAAACGAGCAGTACTTC | CASSLAPGTTNEQYF
- | TRBJ1-1 | TRBV20-1 | - | TGCAGTGCTAGTATGAGACTGGAAGCTTTCTTT | CSASMRLEAFF
- | TRBJ2-7 | TRBV2 | - | TGTGCCAGCAGTGAAGCGCTCGCAGGGGGGAACGAGCAGTACTTC | CASSEALAGGNEQYF
- | TRBJ2-2 | TRBV5-1 | - | TGCGCCAGCAGCACCTTGGGCCCTGCGGTAGCCGGGGAGCTGTTTTTT | CASSTLGPAVAGELFF
- | TRBJ1-5 | TRBV7-2 | few | TGTGCCAGCAGCTTAGGGGCTGGGGGGATCGGGCAGCCCCAGCATTTT | CASSLGAGGIGQPQHF